Each of the 5 T cell receptor beta chains below was sequenced from the same sample in a study of neurological immune-mediated disorders (dated by TCRdb to between 2018 and 2021). Libraries were prepared through 5' RACE. The reads were generated on an Illumina HiSeq 2500. Using fastp at Q25 and MiXCR, TCRdb reprocessed the public reads and kept productive beta chains. Each CDR3 protein appears once, grouped with its most common genes and DNA. The sample profile shows about 21,000 distinct CDR3 sequences; approximately 8% of them were found once. Of the sample, roughly 17% falls within the top ten clones. Sequencing input: CD8+ T cells from blood. These receptors were taken from a woman younger than 45 with HTLV-1-associated myelopathy (HAM/TSP).

This clonotype was counted ten times or more. The V and J genes are TRBV19 and TRBJ2-1; no definite D call. The CDR3 runs to 11 residues. The V and J ends lost 5 bases and 7 bases respectively, with 6 bases between them. Germline CDR1 and CDR2: LNHDA and SQIVND (reference sequence). CDR3 nucleotides: TGTGCCAGTAGTGCTGAGAATGAGCAGTTCTTC. Translated, it gives CASSAENEQFF.

The rearrangement links TRBV10-3 to TRBJ1-5; 9 nucleotides agree with TRBD1. CDR1 ENHRY and CDR2 SYGVKD come from the germline V gene. The CDR3 is 14 amino acids. J gave up 7 bases and V 6 bases, and 7 bases lay outside the gene matches. The CDR3 sequence: CAISSDRGDQPQHF. The DNA of the CDR3 is TGTGCCATCAGCTCCGACAGGGGGGACCAGCCCCAGCATTTT.

Many counts were recorded for this clonotype. The V and J genes are TRBV3-1 and TRBJ2-7; the match to TRBD2 covers 11 bases. The V and J ends lost 1 base and 2 bases, in that order; junction bases with no gene match: 1. The germline V gene encodes CDR1 LGHDT and CDR2 YNNKEL (reference sequence). The CDR3 is 15 residues long. CDR3 region: CASSQGLAGTYEQYF. The DNA of the CDR3 is TGTGCCAGCAGCCAAGGACTAGCGGGGACCTACGAGCAGTACTTC.

This clonotype was recorded at least ten times. J is TRBJ2-1 and V is TRBV27; D unresolved. The CDR3 is 13 residues long. CDR1 is MNHEY, CDR2 SMNVEV, per germline (reference sequence). The V end was cut by 2 bases, the J end by 4 bases, with 6 bases between. CDR3 DNA: TGTGCCAGCAGTTTACGTGTTTACAATGAGCAGTTCTTC. Protein product: CASSLRVYNEQFF.

By proportion, this clonotype is medium-sized. This chain links TRBV29-1 with TRBJ2-1, with D maybe TRBD2 (5 bases). This CDR3 contains 13 residues. Per the germline V gene, CDR1 is SQVTM and CDR2 is ANQGSEA. V lost 0 bases and J 5 bases, leaving 8 bases between the germline ends. CDR3 bases: TGCAGCGTTGAAGATCCGCGGGACAATGAGCAGTTCTTC. Translated, it gives CSVEDPRDNEQFF.